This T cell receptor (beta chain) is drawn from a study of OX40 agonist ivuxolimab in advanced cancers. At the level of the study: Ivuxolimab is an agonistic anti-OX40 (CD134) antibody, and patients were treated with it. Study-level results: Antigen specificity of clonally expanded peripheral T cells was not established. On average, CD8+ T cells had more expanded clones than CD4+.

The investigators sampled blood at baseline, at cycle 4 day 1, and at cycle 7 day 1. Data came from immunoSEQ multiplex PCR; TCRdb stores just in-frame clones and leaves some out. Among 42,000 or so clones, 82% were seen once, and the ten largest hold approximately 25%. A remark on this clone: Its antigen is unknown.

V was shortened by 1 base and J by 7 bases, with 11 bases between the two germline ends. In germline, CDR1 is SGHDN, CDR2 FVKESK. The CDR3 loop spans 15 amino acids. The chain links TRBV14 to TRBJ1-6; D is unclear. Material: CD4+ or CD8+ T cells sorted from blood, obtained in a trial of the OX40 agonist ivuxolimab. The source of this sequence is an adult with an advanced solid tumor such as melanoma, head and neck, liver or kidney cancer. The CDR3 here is CASSQVSGSNSPLHF. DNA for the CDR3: TGTGCCAGCAGCCAAGTCTCGGGGTCCAATTCACCCCTCCACTTT.